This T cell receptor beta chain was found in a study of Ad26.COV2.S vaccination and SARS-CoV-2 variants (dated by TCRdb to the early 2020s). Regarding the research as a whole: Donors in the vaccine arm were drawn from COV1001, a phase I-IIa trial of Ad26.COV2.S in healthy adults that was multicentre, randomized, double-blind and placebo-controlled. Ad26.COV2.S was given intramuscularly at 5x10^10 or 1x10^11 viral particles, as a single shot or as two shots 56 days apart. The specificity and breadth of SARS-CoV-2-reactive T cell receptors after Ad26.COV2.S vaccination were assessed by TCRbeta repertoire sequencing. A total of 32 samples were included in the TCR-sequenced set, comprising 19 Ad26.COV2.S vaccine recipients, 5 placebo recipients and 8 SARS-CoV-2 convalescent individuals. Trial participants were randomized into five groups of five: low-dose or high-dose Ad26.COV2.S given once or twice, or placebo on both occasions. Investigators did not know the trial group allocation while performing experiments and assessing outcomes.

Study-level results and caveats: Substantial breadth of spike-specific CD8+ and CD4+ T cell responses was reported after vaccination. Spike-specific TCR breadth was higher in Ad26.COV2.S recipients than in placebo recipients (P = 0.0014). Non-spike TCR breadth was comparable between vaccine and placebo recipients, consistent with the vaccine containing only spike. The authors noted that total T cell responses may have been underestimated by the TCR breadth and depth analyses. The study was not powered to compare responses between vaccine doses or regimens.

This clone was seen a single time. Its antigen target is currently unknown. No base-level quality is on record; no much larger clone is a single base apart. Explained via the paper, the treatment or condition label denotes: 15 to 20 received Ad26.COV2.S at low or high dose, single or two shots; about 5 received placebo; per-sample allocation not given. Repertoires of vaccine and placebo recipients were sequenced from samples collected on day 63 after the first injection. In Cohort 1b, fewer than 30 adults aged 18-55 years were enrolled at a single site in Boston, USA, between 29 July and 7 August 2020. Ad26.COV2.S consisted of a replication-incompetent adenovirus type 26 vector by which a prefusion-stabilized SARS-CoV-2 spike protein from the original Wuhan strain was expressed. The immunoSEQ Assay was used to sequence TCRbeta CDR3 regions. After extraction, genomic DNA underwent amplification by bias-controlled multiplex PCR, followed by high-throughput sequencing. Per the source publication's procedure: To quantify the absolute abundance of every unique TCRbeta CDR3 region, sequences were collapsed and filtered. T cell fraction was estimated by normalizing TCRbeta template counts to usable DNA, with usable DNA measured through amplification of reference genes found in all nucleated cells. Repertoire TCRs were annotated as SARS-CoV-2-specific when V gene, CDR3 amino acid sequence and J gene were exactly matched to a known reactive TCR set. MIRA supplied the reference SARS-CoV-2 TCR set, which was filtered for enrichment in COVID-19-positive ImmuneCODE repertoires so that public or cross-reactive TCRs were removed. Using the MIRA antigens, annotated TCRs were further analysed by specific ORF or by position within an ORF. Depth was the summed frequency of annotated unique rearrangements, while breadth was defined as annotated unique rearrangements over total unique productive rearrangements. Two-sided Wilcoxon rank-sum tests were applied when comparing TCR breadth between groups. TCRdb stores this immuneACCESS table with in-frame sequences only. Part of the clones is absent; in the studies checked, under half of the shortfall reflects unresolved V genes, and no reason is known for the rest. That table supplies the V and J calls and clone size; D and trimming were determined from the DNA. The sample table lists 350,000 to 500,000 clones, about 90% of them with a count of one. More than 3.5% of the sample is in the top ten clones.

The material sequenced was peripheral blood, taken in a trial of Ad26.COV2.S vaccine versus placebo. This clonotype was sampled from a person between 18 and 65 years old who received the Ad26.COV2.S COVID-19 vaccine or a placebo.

The encoded CDR3 is CATSDSDSAGELFF. The DNA reads TGTGCCACCAGTGATTCAGATAGTGCCGGGGAGCTGTTTTTT. The chain was built from TRBV24-1 and TRBJ2-2, with no reliable assignment of the D segment. The V and J ends are trimmed by 2 bases and 6 bases, leaving 9 bases between them. There are 14 amino acids in the CDR3, from cysteine to phenylalanine inclusive. CDR3 DNA is the only sequence kept; it has 42 bases, read in frame from the first base. The germline V gene yields KGHDR for CDR1 and SFDVKD for CDR2.